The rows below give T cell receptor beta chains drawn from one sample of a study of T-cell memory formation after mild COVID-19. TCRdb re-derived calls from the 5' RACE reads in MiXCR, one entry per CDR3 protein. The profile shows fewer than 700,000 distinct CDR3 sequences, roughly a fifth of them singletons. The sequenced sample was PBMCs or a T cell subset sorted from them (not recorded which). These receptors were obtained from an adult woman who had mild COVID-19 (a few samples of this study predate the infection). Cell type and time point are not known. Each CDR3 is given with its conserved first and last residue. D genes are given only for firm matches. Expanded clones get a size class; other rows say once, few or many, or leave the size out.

DNA: TGTGCCACCAGTGAACCGAACTCCTACGAGCAGTACTTC
CDR3: CATSEPNSYEQYF
length: 13
J: TRBJ2-7
size: NA
V: TRBV24-1
D: NA

DNA: TGTGCCAGCAGCCAACAGGGTACCCGTGTCGGCGATGAGCAGTTCTTC
CDR3: CASSQQGTRVGDEQFF
length: 16
J: TRBJ2-1
size: NA
V: TRBV7-2
D: NA

DNA: TGTGCCACCAGCAGAGGGAACAGGGAAACGGAGACCCAGTACTTC
CDR3: CATSRGNRETETQYF
length: 15
J: TRBJ2-5
size: NA
V: TRBV15
D: NA

DNA: TGTGGGTGCACCCCCACAGGGCACGGGGGGCCCCAGCATTTT
CDR3: CGCTPTGHGGPQHF
length: 14
J: TRBJ1-5
size: few
V: TRBV6-1
D: NA

DNA: TGTGCCAGCTACCCCGGGGGCAGCCACACTGAAGCTTTCTTT
CDR3: CASYPGGSHTEAFF
length: 14
J: TRBJ1-1
size: few
V: TRBV7-9
D: NA

DNA: TGTGCCAGCAGTTACTCGAATAATGGGAACACTGAAGCTTTCTTT
CDR3: CASSYSNNGNTEAFF
length: 15
J: TRBJ1-1
size: NA
V: TRBV6-5
D: NA

DNA: TGTGCCAGCAGCCCCTGGACAGATTACTATGGCTACACCTTC
CDR3: CASSPWTDYYGYTF
length: 14
J: TRBJ1-2
size: few
V: TRBV7-9
D: NA

DNA: TGTGCCAGCAGCTCAGGACGGGCTTCGAACACTGAAGCTTTCTTT
CDR3: CASSSGRASNTEAFF
length: 15
J: TRBJ1-1
size: NA
V: TRBV7-9
D: NA

DNA: TGCAGTGTACGGGGGACAGGGGGCTACGAGCAGTACTTC
CDR3: CSVRGTGGYEQYF
length: 13
J: TRBJ2-7
size: NA
V: TRBV20-1
D: TRBD1

DNA: TGTGCCACCAGTGATTTGGTTAATAGGGAGAACATGAGACGTCAAGAGACCCAGTACTTC
CDR3: CATSDLVNRENMRRQETQYF
length: 20
J: TRBJ2-5
size: NA
V: TRBV24-1
D: NA

DNA: TGTGCCACCAGCCGTCCGGGGGTAGCAAATGAGCAGTTCTTC
CDR3: CATSRPGVANEQFF
length: 14
J: TRBJ2-1
size: NA
V: TRBV15
D: NA

DNA: TGTGCCAGCAGCCCGCTACCGGGACAGAGCTCCTACGAGCAGTACTTC
CDR3: CASSPLPGQSSYEQYF
length: 16
J: TRBJ2-7
size: few
V: TRBV7-7
D: TRBD1

DNA: TGTGCCAGCAGCAGCGTGTCAGGCTATGGCTACACCTTC
CDR3: CASSSVSGYGYTF
length: 13
J: TRBJ1-2
size: few
V: TRBV3-1
D: NA

DNA: TGTGCCAGCAGCGATCTCAGGGGGCAGACTGAAGCTTTCTTT
CDR3: CASSDLRGQTEAFF
length: 14
J: TRBJ1-1
size: few
V: TRBV5-5
D: TRBD1

DNA: TGTGCCAGCTCTAGGGGGAAAACAGATACGCAGTATTTT
CDR3: CASSRGKTDTQYF
length: 13
J: TRBJ2-3
size: NA
V: TRBV6-6
D: NA

DNA: TGTGCCAGCAGCTTAGATATTGGACCCTACGAGCAGTACTTC
CDR3: CASSLDIGPYEQYF
length: 14
J: TRBJ2-7
size: NA
V: TRBV11-2
D: NA

DNA: TGTGCCACCAGTGACGCGGACAGGGGAACCTCCAATGAGCAGTTCTTC
CDR3: CATSDADRGTSNEQFF
length: 16
J: TRBJ2-1
size: NA
V: TRBV24-1
D: TRBD1

DNA: TGCAGTGCGCCGCACCCAGAGACCCAGTACTTC
CDR3: CSAPHPETQYF
length: 11
J: TRBJ2-5
size: few
V: TRBV20-1
D: NA

DNA: TGTGCCACCAGCGGCCTCGGGAATCCAGATACGCAGTATTTT
CDR3: CATSGLGNPDTQYF
length: 14
J: TRBJ2-3
size: NA
V: TRBV24-1
D: NA

DNA: TGTGCCACCAGCCGGGACAGGGAGAGAGACGAGCAGTACTTC
CDR3: CATSRDRERDEQYF
length: 14
J: TRBJ2-7
size: few
V: TRBV15
D: TRBD1

DNA: TGTGCCATCAATTCCGACAGGGGGTTTCAGCCCCAGCATTTT
CDR3: CAINSDRGFQPQHF
length: 14
J: TRBJ1-5
size: NA
V: TRBV10-3
D: TRBD1

DNA: TGCGCCAGCAGCTTTACAGGTATATACGAGCAGTACTTC
CDR3: CASSFTGIYEQYF
length: 13
J: TRBJ2-7
size: few
V: TRBV5-1
D: NA

DNA: TGTGCCAGCAGATCTAGACAGGGAGTCCAAGAGACCCAGTACTTC
CDR3: CASRSRQGVQETQYF
length: 15
J: TRBJ2-5
size: NA
V: TRBV6-5
D: TRBD1

DNA: TGTGCCAGCAGCTCACTCCCGGGACTAGCGGGAGGATGGTCCTACGAGCAGTACTTC
CDR3: CASSSLPGLAGGWSYEQYF
length: 19
J: TRBJ2-7
size: NA
V: TRBV21-1
D: NA

DNA: TGCGCCAGCAGCCCGTTACTCAGGAGGGGCATGAACACTGAAGCTTTCTTT
CDR3: CASSPLLRRGMNTEAFF
length: 17
J: TRBJ1-1
size: NA
V: TRBV4-1
D: NA

DNA: TGCAGCGTTGAAGGCACCCCCTCAGGATATGGATACACCTTC
CDR3: CSVEGTPSGYGYTF
length: 14
J: TRBJ1-2
size: few
V: TRBV29-1
D: NA

DNA: TGTGCCAGCAGCTACCAGAGCAGCGGGAGGGCCACCGATACGCAGTATTTT
CDR3: CASSYQSSGRATDTQYF
length: 17
J: TRBJ2-3
size: NA
V: TRBV7-6
D: TRBD2

DNA: TGTGCCAGCAGCCACCGGGGGACAGATACGCAGTATTTT
CDR3: CASSHRGTDTQYF
length: 13
J: TRBJ2-3
size: few
V: TRBV7-2
D: NA

DNA: TGCAGTGCTGACAGGGGAGGTATAGGCTACACCTTC
CDR3: CSADRGGIGYTF
length: 12
J: TRBJ1-2
size: NA
V: TRBV20-1
D: TRBD1

DNA: TGCAGCGTTGTCGGTGGCGGGGGACAGAGAGCGGGAGGAATATACAATGAGCAGTTCTTC
CDR3: CSVVGGGGQRAGGIYNEQFF
length: 20
J: TRBJ2-1
size: NA
V: TRBV29-1
D: TRBD2

DNA: TGCAGTTACGGACAGGGGCTATACGAGCAGTACTTC
CDR3: CSYGQGLYEQYF
length: 12
J: TRBJ2-7
size: NA
V: TRBV20-1
D: TRBD1

DNA: TGCAGCGCCCGACAGGGGAGGACTGAAGCTTTCTTT
CDR3: CSARQGRTEAFF
length: 12
J: TRBJ1-1
size: many
V: TRBV29-1
D: TRBD1

DNA: TGCAGTGCCAGACGACAGGGCGAGGGCACAGATACGCAGTATTTT
CDR3: CSARRQGEGTDTQYF
length: 15
J: TRBJ2-3
size: NA
V: TRBV20-1
D: TRBD1

DNA: TGTGCCAGCAGCGTTGGTATGGGGGTCGGGGAGTACGCTTTCTTT
CDR3: CASSVGMGVGEYAFF
length: 15
J: TRBJ1-1
size: few
V: TRBV7-6
D: NA

DNA: TGCGCCAGCAGCACGAGGACCGTGACCTACGAGCAGTACTTC
CDR3: CASSTRTVTYEQYF
length: 14
J: TRBJ2-7
size: NA
V: TRBV5-1
D: NA

DNA: TGTGCCAGCAACAATCGGACAGGGCGGAGCTACACCTTC
CDR3: CASNNRTGRSYTF
length: 13
J: TRBJ1-2
size: NA
V: TRBV5-8
D: TRBD1

DNA: TGCAGTGCTAGAGATCTGGTAGGAACCGACCTCCTTAACACCGGGGAGCTGTTTTTT
CDR3: CSARDLVGTDLLNTGELFF
length: 19
J: TRBJ2-2
size: NA
V: TRBV20-1
D: NA

DNA: TGTGCCAGCAGCTTAGTCATGCTAGCGCCCCAGTTCTTC
CDR3: CASSLVMLAPQFF
length: 13
J: TRBJ2-1
size: NA
V: TRBV7-6
D: NA

DNA: TGTGCCAGCAGTGAGATCGACCGAGATTCACCCCTCCACTTT
CDR3: CASSEIDRDSPLHF
length: 14
J: TRBJ1-6
size: NA
V: TRBV6-1
D: NA

DNA: TGTGCCATCAGCATAGGGACGGGGCCCTACGAGCAGTACTTC
CDR3: CAISIGTGPYEQYF
length: 14
J: TRBJ2-7
size: NA
V: TRBV10-3
D: NA

DNA: TGCAGTGCACCCTATAATTCACCCCTCCACTTT
CDR3: CSAPYNSPLHF
length: 11
J: TRBJ1-6
size: few
V: TRBV20-1
D: NA

DNA: TGTGCCAGCAGTCCATCAGGGGGGAGCAATCAGCCCCAGCATTTT
CDR3: CASSPSGGSNQPQHF
length: 15
J: TRBJ1-5
size: NA
V: TRBV6-6
D: TRBD1

DNA: TGTGCCAGCAGCCTAACCGTTCTAGCGGACGAGCAGTACTTC
CDR3: CASSLTVLADEQYF
length: 14
J: TRBJ2-7
size: many
V: TRBV5-5
D: TRBD2

DNA: TGTGCCAGCAGCTTAGCGTCGGCGGATGGCTACACCTTC
CDR3: CASSLASADGYTF
length: 13
J: TRBJ1-2
size: NA
V: TRBV7-9
D: NA

DNA: TGTGCCAGCAACCCGGGGGGGTTCGAGCAGTACTTC
CDR3: CASNPGGFEQYF
length: 12
J: TRBJ2-7
size: NA
V: TRBV7-9
D: TRBD2

DNA: TGCGCCAGCAGCCCTCCGGGGGGGGGGCACGTGGATGGCTACACCTTC
CDR3: CASSPPGGGHVDGYTF
length: 16
J: TRBJ1-2
size: few
V: TRBV4-1
D: NA